These 9 T cell receptor beta chains were all obtained from the same sample, sequenced in a study of CD8+ T cells in alopecia areata. Treatment defined: oral pan-JAK inhibitor, 5-10 mg twice daily. Extracted RNA was reverse transcribed into cDNA, the sequencing template. Sequencing was performed with immunoSEQ multiplex PCR; in TCRdb, only in-frame clones are kept and a portion is missing. The data contain 150,000 or so clones, roughly 58% of them singletons. The specimen comprised CD4+ T cells sorted from blood, sampled at roughly week 55, from a patient treated with tofacitinib. All receptors come from a human donor with alopecia areata.

About this clone itself: The junction does not match germline at one end; this may be a read error. V is TRBV6-5 and J is TRBJ2-1; the D is unclear. The CDR3 has 12 residues. CDR1 MNHEY and CDR2 SVGAGI come from the germline V gene. The CDR3 is CGSVGFNNEQFF. The CDR3 DNA sequence: TGTGGCAGCGTAGGATTTAACAATGAGCAGTTCTTC.

The chain joins TRBV9 to TRBJ2-7, with D perhaps matching TRBD1 (5 bases). V was cut by 0 bases and J by 2 bases, with 9 bases left in between. This CDR3 is 14 amino acids long. Per the germline V gene, CDR1 is SGDLS and CDR2 is YYNGEE. In DNA form, the CDR3 reads TGTGCCAGCAGCGTAGCTTCAGGGACCTACGAGCAGTACTTC. Protein: CASSVASGTYEQYF.

This chain connects TRBV18 to TRBJ2-3; 9 bases fit TRBD2. The germline V gene has CDR1 KGHSH and CDR2 LQKENI. Losses at the gene ends were 1 base for V and 4 bases for J; bases not matched to a gene: 0. This CDR3 contains 14 residues. The CDR3 DNA follows: TGTGCCAGCTCACCACTAGCGGGGGCAGATACGCAGTATTTT. Protein product: CASSPLAGADTQYF.

The V and J genes are TRBV7-9 and TRBJ1-6, with D possibly TRBD1 on 5 matching bases. V gave up 0 bases and J gave up 7 bases, with 13 bases separating them. In germline, CDR1 is SEHNR, CDR2 FQNEAQ (reference sequence). The CDR3 runs 16 residues. CDR3: CASSLAGVRGNSPLHF. Here the CDR3 DNA reads TGTGCCAGCAGCTTAGCTGGGGTAAGGGGAAATTCACCCCTCCACTTT.

This clone was recorded once. The CDR3 here is CASSAGDRGRYGYTF. CDR3 sequence (DNA): TGTGCCAGCAGCGCCGGGGACAGGGGGAGGTATGGCTACACCTTC. The chain is built from TRBV9 and TRBJ1-2; 11 bases fit TRBD1. The CDR3 sequence is 15 residues long. The ends lost 3 bases at V and 5 bases at J; junction bases unmatched: 6. Per the germline V gene, CDR1 is SGDLS and CDR2 is YYNGEE.

This clone was seen a handful of times. The chain has TRBV5-1 and TRBJ2-5; the D is unclear. This CDR3 spans 12 amino acids. With 3 bases removed from V and 5 bases from J, the gap between germline ends came to 8 bases. The V gene's germline CDR1 is SGHRS and CDR2 YFSETQ. CDR3 nucleotide sequence: TGCGCCAGCAGCTCGAACACGGAGACCCAGTACTTC. Translation gives CASSSNTETQYF.

In regard to this clone: A far larger clone is only one base removed, so a read error is likely. The CDR3 DNA sequence: TGCAGCGGTCGAGGGAGCGGGGCCAACGTCCTGACTTTC. Its protein product is CSGRGSGANVLTF. The chain recombines TRBV29-1 with TRBJ2-6, with D possibly matching TRBD2 (5 bases). The CDR3 length is 13 residues. V lost 7 bases to trimming and J lost 4 bases, with 11 bases between them. Germline V gene data show CDR1 as SQVTM and CDR2 as ANQGSEA.

V gene TRBV18 combines with J gene TRBJ2-1; TRBD1 agrees at 8 bases. Trimming took 3 bases from V and 0 from J; bases not matched to a gene: 4. Germline assignment: CDR1 KGHSH and CDR2 LQKENI. This CDR3 is built from 16 residues. The DNA for the CDR3 is TGTGCCAGCTCACCCCAGGGGGCTGGCTCCTACAATGAGCAGTTCTTC. Translating it yields CASSPQGAGSYNEQFF. The variable domain in full, completed from reference TRBV18 and TRBJ2-1, reads NAGVMQNPRHLVRRRGQEARLRCSPMKGHSHVYWYRQLPEEGLKFMVYLQKENIIDESGMPKERFSAEFPKEGPSILRIQQVVRGDSAAYFCASSPQGAGSYNEQFFGPGTRLTVL.

The CDR3 sequence: CASSFQEGRTDTQYF. Here the CDR3 DNA reads TGTGCCAGCAGCTTTCAGGAAGGACGCACAGATACGCAGTATTTT. The chain recombines TRBV5-5 with TRBJ2-3; no definite D call. The CDR3 spans 15 residues. Germline CDR1 is SGHKS and CDR2 is YYEKEE (reference sequence). Trimming removed 2 bases from V and 1 base from J, with 11 bases in between.